Sequencing of this TCR beta chain was carried out in a study of blood T cell repertoires in COVID-19. The CDR3 runs to 14 residues. CDR1 and CDR2 (germline): MNHEY, SMNVEV (reference sequence). The J segment lost 4 bases and the V segment lost 8 bases, leaving 7 bases of the junction unmatched. Method: immunoSEQ multiplex PCR; TCRdb's copy keeps in-frame clones and lacks some. The sample has some 260,000 clones, 70% to 90% seen once. The chain carries TRBV27 and TRBJ2-1, with 8 nucleotides matching TRBD2. The specimen sequenced was peripheral blood. This receptor was identified in a man younger than 35 with active or convalescent COVID-19. CDR3 sequence reads: CASQQRGTYNEQFF. CDR3 DNA sequence: TGTGCCAGCCAACAGCGGGGGACTTACAATGAGCAGTTCTTC.